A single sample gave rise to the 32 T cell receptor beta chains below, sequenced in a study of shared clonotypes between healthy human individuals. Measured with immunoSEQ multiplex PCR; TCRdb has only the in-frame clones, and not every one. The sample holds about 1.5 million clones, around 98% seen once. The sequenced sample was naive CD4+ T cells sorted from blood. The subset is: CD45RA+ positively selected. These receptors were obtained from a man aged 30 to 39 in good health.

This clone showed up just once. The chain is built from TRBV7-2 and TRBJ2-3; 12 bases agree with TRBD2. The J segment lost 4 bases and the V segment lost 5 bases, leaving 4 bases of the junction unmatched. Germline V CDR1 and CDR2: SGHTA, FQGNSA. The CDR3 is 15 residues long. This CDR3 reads CASSLTSGSSDTQYF. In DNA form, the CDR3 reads TGTGCCAGCAGCCTGACTAGCGGGAGTTCAGATACGCAGTATTTT. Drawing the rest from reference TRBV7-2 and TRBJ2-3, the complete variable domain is GAGVSQSPSNKVTEKGKDVELRCDPISGHTALYWYRQSLGQGLEFLIYFQGNSAPDKSGLPSDRFSAERTGGSVSTLTIQRTQQEDSAVYLCASSLTSGSSDTQYFGPGTRLTVL.

The CDR3 DNA reads as TGTGCCACCAGCAAAGCTGGGACAGGTGGAAACACCATATATTTT. Translating gives CATSKAGTGGNTIYF. This chain connects TRBV15 to TRBJ1-3; 8 bases agree with TRBD1. Germline V gene sequence: CDR1 LNHNV, CDR2 YYDKDF (reference sequence). This CDR3 region has 15 residues. The junction had 5 bases not matched to a gene; V was cut back by 4 bases and J by 3 bases. Filled out from reference TRBV15 and TRBJ1-3, the complete variable domain reads DAMVIQNPRYQVTQFGKPVTLSCSQTLNHNVMYWYQQKSSQAPKLLFHYYDKDFNNEADTPDNFQSRRPNTSFCFLDIRSPGLGDTAMYLCATSKAGTGGNTIYFGEGSWLTVV.

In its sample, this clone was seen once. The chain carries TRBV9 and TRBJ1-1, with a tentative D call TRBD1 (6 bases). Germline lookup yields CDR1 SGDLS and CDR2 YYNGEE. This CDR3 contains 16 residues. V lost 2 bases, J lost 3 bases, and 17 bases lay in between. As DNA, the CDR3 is TGTGCCAGCAGCGTGGGGGCAAGGGGGTTTGACACTGAAGCTTTCTTT. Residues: CASSVGARGFDTEAFF. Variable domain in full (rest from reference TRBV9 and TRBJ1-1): DSGVTQTPKHLITATGQRVTLRCSPRSGDLSVYWYQQSLDQGLQFLIQYYNGEERAKGNILERFSAQQFPDLHSELNLSSLELGDSALYFCASSVGARGFDTEAFFGQGTRLTVV.

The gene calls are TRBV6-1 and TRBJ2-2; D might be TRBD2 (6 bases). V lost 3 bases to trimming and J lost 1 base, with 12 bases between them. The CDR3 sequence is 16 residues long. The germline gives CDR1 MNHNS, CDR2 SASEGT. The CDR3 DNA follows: TGTGCCAGCAGTGACCGACTCGGGGGGAACACCGGGGAGCTGTTTTTT. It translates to CASSDRLGGNTGELFF.

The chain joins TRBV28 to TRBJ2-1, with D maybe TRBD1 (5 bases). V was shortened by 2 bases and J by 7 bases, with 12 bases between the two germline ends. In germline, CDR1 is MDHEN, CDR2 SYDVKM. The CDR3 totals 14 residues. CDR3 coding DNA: TGTGCCAGCAGTTTAGGTGGCAGGGCTAATGAGCAGTTCTTC. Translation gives CASSLGGRANEQFF.

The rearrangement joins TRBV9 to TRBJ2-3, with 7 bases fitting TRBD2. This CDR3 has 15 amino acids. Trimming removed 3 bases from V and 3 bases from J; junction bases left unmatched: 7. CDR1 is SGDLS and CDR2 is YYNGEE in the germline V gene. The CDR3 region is CASSGAGVGTDTQYF. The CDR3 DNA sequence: TGTGCCAGCAGCGGCGCGGGAGTTGGTACAGATACGCAGTATTTT.

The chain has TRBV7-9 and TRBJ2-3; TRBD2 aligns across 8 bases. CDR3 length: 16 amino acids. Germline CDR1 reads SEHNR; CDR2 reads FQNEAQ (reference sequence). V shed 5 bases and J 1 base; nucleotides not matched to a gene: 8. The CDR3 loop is CASSPLAGKGTDTQYF. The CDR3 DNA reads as TGTGCCAGCAGCCCATTAGCGGGAAAGGGCACAGATACGCAGTATTTT. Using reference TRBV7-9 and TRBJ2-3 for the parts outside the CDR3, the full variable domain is DTGVSQNPRHKITKRGQNVTFRCDPISEHNRLYWYRQTLGQGPEFLTYFQNEAQLEKSRLLSDRFSAERPKGSFSTLEIQRTEQGDSAMYLCASSPLAGKGTDTQYFGPGTRLTVL.

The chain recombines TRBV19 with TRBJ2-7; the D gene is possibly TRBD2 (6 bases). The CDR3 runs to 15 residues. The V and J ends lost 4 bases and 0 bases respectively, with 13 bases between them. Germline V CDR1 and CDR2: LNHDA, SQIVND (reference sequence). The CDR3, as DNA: TGTGCCAGTAGTAACTCTGGGGGGAGCTCCTACGAGCAGTACTTC. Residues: CASSNSGGSSYEQYF.

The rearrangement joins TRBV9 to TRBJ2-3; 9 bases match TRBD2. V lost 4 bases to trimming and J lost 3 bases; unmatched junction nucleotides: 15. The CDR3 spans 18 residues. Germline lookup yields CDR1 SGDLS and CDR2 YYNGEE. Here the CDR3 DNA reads TGTGCCAGCAGCTCAAGAGGGCCGACTAGCGGTAATACAGATACGCAGTATTTT. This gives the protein CASSSRGPTSGNTDTQYF. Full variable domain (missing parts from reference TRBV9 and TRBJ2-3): DSGVTQTPKHLITATGQRVTLRCSPRSGDLSVYWYQQSLDQGLQFLIQYYNGEERAKGNILERFSAQQFPDLHSELNLSSLELGDSALYFCASSSRGPTSGNTDTQYFGPGTRLTVL.

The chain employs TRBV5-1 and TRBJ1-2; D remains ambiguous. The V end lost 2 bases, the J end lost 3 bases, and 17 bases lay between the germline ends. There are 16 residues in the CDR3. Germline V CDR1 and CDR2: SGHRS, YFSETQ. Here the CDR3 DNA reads TGCGCCAGCAGCTTCGAGGGAGCCGGGTTTGACTATGGCTACACCTTC. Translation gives CASSFEGAGFDYGYTF. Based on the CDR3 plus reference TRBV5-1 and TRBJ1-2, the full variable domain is KAGVTQTPRYLIKTRGQQVTLSCSPISGHRSVSWYQQTPGQGLQFLFEYFSETQRNKGNFPGRFSGRQFSNSRSEMNVSTLELGDSALYLCASSFEGAGFDYGYTFGSGTRLTVV.

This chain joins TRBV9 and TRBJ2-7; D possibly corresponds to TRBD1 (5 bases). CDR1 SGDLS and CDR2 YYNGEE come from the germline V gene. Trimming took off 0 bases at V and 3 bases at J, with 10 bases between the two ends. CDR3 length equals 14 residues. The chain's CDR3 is CASSVADTGYEQYF. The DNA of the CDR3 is TGTGCCAGCAGCGTAGCTGACACAGGCTACGAGCAGTACTTC.

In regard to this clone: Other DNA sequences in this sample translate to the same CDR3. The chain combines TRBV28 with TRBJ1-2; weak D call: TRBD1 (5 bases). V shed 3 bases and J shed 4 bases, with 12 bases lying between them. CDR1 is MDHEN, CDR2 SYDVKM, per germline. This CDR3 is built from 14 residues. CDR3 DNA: TGTGCCAGCAGTTTGGGCGGGACGGGCTATGGCTACACCTTC. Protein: CASSLGGTGYGYTF.

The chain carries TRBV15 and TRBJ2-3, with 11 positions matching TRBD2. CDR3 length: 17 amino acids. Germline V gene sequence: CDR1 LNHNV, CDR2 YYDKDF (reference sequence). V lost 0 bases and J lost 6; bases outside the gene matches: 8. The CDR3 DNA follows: TGTGCCACCAGCAGAGATCGTGTAGCGGGAGGGCTGGATACGCAGTATTTT. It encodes CATSRDRVAGGLDTQYF.

CDR3 sequence reads: CASGRQGWTEAFF. CDR3 sequence (DNA): TGTGCCAGCGGCCGACAGGGGTGGACTGAAGCTTTCTTT. J is TRBJ1-1 and V is TRBV27; 8 bases fit TRBD1. Germline-derived CDR1 and CDR2 are MNHEY and SMNVEV (reference sequence). The CDR3 loop spans 13 amino acids. The V segment lost 8 bases and the J segment 5 bases; nucleotides outside the gene matches: 7.

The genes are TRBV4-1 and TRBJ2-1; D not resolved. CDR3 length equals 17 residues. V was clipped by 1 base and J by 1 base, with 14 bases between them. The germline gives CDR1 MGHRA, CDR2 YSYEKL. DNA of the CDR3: TGCGCCAGCAGCCAAGTTTTAAGGCTAGGGTCCTACAATGAGCAGTTCTTC. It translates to CASSQVLRLGSYNEQFF.

For the CDR3, the DNA is TGTGCCAGCAGCCCGGGAGCGCGGACAGATACGCAGTATTTT. Translation: CASSPGARTDTQYF. This chain connects TRBV5-4 to TRBJ2-3; tentatively, D is TRBD2 (6 bases). There are 14 residues in the CDR3. Germline V gives CDR1 SGHNT, CDR2 YYREEE (reference sequence). V was pared by 4 bases and J by 3 bases, with 12 bases between. The whole variable domain, remainder taken from reference TRBV5-4 and TRBJ2-3, is ETGVTQSPTHLIKTRGQQVTLRCSSQSGHNTVSWYQQALGQGPQFIFQYYREEENGRGNFPPRFSGLQFPNYSSELNVNALELDDSALYLCASSPGARTDTQYFGPGTRLTVL.

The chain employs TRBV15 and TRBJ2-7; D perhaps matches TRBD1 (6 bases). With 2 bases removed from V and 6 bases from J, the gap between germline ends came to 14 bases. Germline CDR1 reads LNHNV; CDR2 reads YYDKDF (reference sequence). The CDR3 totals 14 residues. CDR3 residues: CATSRFPGASEQYF. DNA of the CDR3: TGTGCCACCAGCAGATTTCCAGGGGCTAGCGAGCAGTACTTC. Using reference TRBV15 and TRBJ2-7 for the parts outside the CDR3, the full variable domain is DAMVIQNPRYQVTQFGKPVTLSCSQTLNHNVMYWYQQKSSQAPKLLFHYYDKDFNNEADTPDNFQSRRPNTSFCFLDIRSPGLGDTAMYLCATSRFPGASEQYFGPGTRLTVT.

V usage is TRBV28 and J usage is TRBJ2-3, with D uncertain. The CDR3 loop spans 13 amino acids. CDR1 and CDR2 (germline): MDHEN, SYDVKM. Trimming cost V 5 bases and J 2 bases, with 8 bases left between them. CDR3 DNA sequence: TGTGCCAGCAGTCGCACGGTCACAGATACGCAGTATTTT. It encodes CASSRTVTDTQYF.

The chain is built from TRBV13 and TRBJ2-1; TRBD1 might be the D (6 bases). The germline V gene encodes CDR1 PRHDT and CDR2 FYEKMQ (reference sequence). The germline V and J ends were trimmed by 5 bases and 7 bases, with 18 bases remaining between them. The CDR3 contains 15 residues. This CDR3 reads CASSPYQDRYNEQFF. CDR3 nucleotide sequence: TGTGCCAGCAGCCCCTACCAAGACAGGTATAATGAGCAGTTCTTC.

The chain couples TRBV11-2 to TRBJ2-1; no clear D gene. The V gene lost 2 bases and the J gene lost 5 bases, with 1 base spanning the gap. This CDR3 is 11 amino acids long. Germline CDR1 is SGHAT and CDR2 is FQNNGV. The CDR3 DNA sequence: TGTGCCAGCAGCTTAAACAATGAGCAGTTCTTC. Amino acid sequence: CASSLNNEQFF.

The CDR3 sequence is CATSRALAGEYEQFF. CDR3 in DNA: TGTGCCACCAGCAGAGCGCTAGCGGGAGAGTATGAGCAGTTCTTC. The V gene is TRBV15, the J gene TRBJ2-1; 10 bases fit TRBD2. Germline V gene sequence: CDR1 LNHNV, CDR2 YYDKDF (reference sequence). V lost 1 base and J lost 8; bases outside the gene matches: 5. CDR3 size: 15 residues.

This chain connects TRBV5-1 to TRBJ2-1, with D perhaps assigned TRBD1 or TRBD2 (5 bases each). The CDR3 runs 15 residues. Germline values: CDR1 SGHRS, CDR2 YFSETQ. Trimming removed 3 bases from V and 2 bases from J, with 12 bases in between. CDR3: CASSSQGDPYNEQFF. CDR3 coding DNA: TGCGCCAGCAGCTCTCAGGGAGACCCCTACAATGAGCAGTTCTTC.

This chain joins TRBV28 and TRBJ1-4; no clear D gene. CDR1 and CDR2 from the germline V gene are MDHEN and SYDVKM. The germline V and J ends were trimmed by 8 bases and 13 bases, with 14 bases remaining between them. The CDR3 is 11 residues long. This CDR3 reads CASGNQLGLFF. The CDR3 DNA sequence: TGTGCCAGCGGAAACCAACTCGGACTGTTTTTT.

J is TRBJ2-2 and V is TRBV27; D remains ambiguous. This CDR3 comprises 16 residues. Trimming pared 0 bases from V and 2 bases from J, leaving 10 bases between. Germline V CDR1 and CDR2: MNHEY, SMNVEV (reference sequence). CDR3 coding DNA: TGTGCCAGCAGTTTATCGCGGACCTACAACACCGGGGAGCTGTTTTTT. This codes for CASSLSRTYNTGELFF.

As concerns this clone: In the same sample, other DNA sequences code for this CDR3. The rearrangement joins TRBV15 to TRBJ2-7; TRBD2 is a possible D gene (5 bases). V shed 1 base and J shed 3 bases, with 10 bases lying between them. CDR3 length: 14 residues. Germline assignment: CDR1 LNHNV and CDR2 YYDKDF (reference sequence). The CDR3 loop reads CATSRGGGYYEQYF. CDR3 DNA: TGTGCCACCAGCAGAGGTGGCGGGTACTACGAGCAGTACTTC.

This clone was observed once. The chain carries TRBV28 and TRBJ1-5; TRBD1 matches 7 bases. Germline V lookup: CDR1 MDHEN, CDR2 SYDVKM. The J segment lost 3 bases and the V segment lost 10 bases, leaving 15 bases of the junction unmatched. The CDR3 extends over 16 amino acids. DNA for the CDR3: TGTGCCACCCGCTCAATGCGGGACAGACACAATCAGCCCCAGCATTTT. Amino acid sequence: CATRSMRDRHNQPQHF.

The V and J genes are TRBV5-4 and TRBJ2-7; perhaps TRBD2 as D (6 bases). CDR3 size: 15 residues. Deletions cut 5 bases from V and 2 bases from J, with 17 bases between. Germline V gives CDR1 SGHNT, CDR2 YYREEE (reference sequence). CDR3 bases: TGTGCCAGCAGTAAGACCGGGACTCCTACCTACGAGCAGTACTTC. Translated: CASSKTGTPTYEQYF. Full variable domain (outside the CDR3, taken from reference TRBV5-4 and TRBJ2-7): ETGVTQSPTHLIKTRGQQVTLRCSSQSGHNTVSWYQQALGQGPQFIFQYYREEENGRGNFPPRFSGLQFPNYSSELNVNALELDDSALYLCASSKTGTPTYEQYFGPGTRLTVT.

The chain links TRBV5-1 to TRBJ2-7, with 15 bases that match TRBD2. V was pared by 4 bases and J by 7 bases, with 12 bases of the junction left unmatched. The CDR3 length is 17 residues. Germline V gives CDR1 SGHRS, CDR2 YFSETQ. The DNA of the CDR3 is TGCGCCAGCAGCGTCGGGACTAGCGGGAGGAGAACGGGAGAGCAGTACTTC. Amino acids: CASSVGTSGRRTGEQYF.

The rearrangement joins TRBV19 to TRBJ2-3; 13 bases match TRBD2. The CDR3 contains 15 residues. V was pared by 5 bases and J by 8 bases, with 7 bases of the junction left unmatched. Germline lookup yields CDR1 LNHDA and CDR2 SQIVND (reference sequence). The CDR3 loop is CASSLLAGGPGTQYF. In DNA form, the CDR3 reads TGTGCCAGTAGTTTACTAGCGGGAGGGCCTGGTACGCAGTATTTT.

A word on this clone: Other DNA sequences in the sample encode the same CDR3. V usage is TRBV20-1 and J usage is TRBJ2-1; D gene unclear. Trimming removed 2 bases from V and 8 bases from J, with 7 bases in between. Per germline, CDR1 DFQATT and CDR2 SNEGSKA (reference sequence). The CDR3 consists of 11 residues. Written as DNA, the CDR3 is TGCAGTGCTAGAAGGGAAGATGAGCAGTTCTTC. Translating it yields CSARREDEQFF.

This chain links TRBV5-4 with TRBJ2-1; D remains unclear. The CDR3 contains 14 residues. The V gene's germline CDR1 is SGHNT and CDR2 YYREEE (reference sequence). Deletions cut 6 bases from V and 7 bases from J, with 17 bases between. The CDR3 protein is CASIAGYGRNEQFF. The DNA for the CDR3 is TGTGCCAGCATCGCAGGCTATGGTCGAAATGAGCAGTTCTTC.

For the CDR3, the DNA is TGCGCCAGCAGAACTAGCGGGAGGACCGGGGAGCTGTTTTTT. Its protein product is CASRTSGRTGELFF. The V call is TRBV5-1, the J call TRBJ2-2; 12 positions agree with TRBD2. This CDR3 spans 14 amino acids. V shed 5 bases, J shed 5 bases, and the junction held 1 base outside the gene matches. Germline values: CDR1 SGHRS, CDR2 YFSETQ.